This T cell receptor beta chain came from a study of blood T cell repertoires in COVID-19. About the study: COVID-19 samples collected from the United States, Italy and Spain covered acute and convalescent phases. Sources were T cells, B-cell-depleted T cells, or PBMCs; the material itself was cDNA or gDNA.

Per the original methods: Amplification with reference gene primers provided the estimates of nucleated cell counts. The table came from immunoSEQ multiplex PCR; TCRdb's copy has only in-frame clones and leaves some out. V and J calls and clone size are as listed in that table; D and trimming were resolved from the DNA. This sample has tens of thousands of clones; about 90% occur once, and the top ten carry about 3.5%. The CDR3 is made up of 14 amino acids. CDR1 is SGHRS, CDR2 YFSETQ, per germline. V shed 2 bases, J shed 5 bases, and the junction held 7 bases outside the gene matches. V and J are TRBV5-1 and TRBJ2-7, with TRBD1 identical over 7 bases. This TCR was recovered from a human donor in a cohort sampled during active COVID-19. Sequenced material: peripheral blood. The CDR3 sequence: CASSLTGAPDEQYF. The CDR3 DNA reads TGCGCCAGCAGCTTAACAGGGGCCCCAGACGAGCAGTACTTC. The full variable domain, its missing parts supplied by reference TRBV5-1 and TRBJ2-7, is KAGVTQTPRYLIKTRGQQVTLSCSPISGHRSVSWYQQTPGQGLQFLFEYFSETQRNKGNFPGRFSGRQFSNSRSEMNVSTLELGDSALYLCASSLTGAPDEQYFGPGTRLTVT.